Listed below are T cell receptor beta chains from one sample, sequenced in a study of cytomegalovirus exposure and HLA in healthy donors. Method: immunoSEQ multiplex PCR; TCRdb's copy keeps in-frame clones and lacks some. The listing records about 190,000 clones. Sequences were obtained from PBMCs. The receptor set was obtained from a man between 25 and 39 years old in good health and CMV-seronegative. CDR3s include the opening cysteine and the closing phenylalanine or tryptophan. Fields, in order: D gene, V gene, J gene, CDR3 DNA, CDR3 protein. D genes are given only for firm matches.

D gene: NA; V gene: TRBV7-9; J gene: TRBJ1-2; CDR3 DNA: TGTGCCAGCAGCCGGAGCGGCGCCAACTATGGCTACACCTTC; CDR3 protein: CASSRSGANYGYTF
D gene: TRBD1; V gene: TRBV15; J gene: TRBJ2-7; CDR3 DNA: TGTGCCACCAGCAGAGACACAGGGGGCCCTCACTACGAGCAGTACTTC; CDR3 protein: CATSRDTGGPHYEQYF
D gene: TRBD2; V gene: TRBV2; J gene: TRBJ2-2; CDR3 DNA: TGTGCCAGCACCCCAAGGGGCGGGAGTCCGTACACCGGGGAGCTGTTTTTT; CDR3 protein: CASTPRGGSPYTGELFF
D gene: TRBD1; V gene: TRBV5-1; J gene: TRBJ2-7; CDR3 DNA: TGCGCCAGCAGCCCAGGGACAGGGGGCAACTACGAGCAGTACTTC; CDR3 protein: CASSPGTGGNYEQYF
D gene: TRBD2; V gene: TRBV19; J gene: TRBJ2-1; CDR3 DNA: TGTGCCACCATGCGGGGGGCTAGCTCCTACAATGAGCAGTTCTTC; CDR3 protein: CATMRGASSYNEQFF
D gene: NA; V gene: TRBV5-1; J gene: TRBJ2-5; CDR3 DNA: TGCGCCAGCAGCTTTACCGGCGGGGTAAATGGTGAGCAGTACTTC; CDR3 protein: CASSFTGGVNGEQYF
D gene: NA; V gene: TRBV6-5; J gene: TRBJ2-7; CDR3 DNA: TGTGCCAGCAGTCGCGGGCTCGCCGAGCAGTACTTC; CDR3 protein: CASSRGLAEQYF
D gene: TRBD1; V gene: TRBV27; J gene: TRBJ2-7; CDR3 DNA: TGTGCCAGCAGCCCGGACAGGGGCTACTCCTACGAGCAGTACTTC; CDR3 protein: CASSPDRGYSYEQYF
D gene: TRBD1; V gene: TRBV5-6; J gene: TRBJ2-7; CDR3 DNA: TGTGCCAGCACCCGGGACAGCTACGAGCAGTACTTC; CDR3 protein: CASTRDSYEQYF
D gene: NA; V gene: TRBV19; J gene: TRBJ2-7; CDR3 DNA: TGTGCCAGTAGCCTAGACCGGGTCTCCTACGAGCAGTACTTC; CDR3 protein: CASSLDRVSYEQYF
D gene: NA; V gene: TRBV11-2; J gene: TRBJ2-7; CDR3 DNA: TGTGCCAGCAGCACTCTAAGGGGGTCCTACGAGCAGTACTTC; CDR3 protein: CASSTLRGSYEQYF
D gene: TRBD2; V gene: TRBV9; J gene: TRBJ2-1; CDR3 DNA: TGTGCCAGCAGCGCCCCACTAGCGGACCCATCGCACAATGAGCAGTTCTTC; CDR3 protein: CASSAPLADPSHNEQFF
D gene: TRBD1; V gene: TRBV6-6; J gene: TRBJ2-5; CDR3 DNA: TGTGCCAGCAGTCGAAACACAGGGGTAGAGACCCAGTACTTC; CDR3 protein: CASSRNTGVETQYF
D gene: NA; V gene: TRBV5-8; J gene: TRBJ1-2; CDR3 DNA: TGTGCCAGCAGCTTCCAAATAAGAGGAGGCTACACCTTC; CDR3 protein: CASSFQIRGGYTF
D gene: TRBD2; V gene: TRBV7-2; J gene: TRBJ2-3; CDR3 DNA: TGTGCCAGCAGCTTCCAGCGGGGGCGGGGAGATACGCAGTATTTT; CDR3 protein: CASSFQRGRGDTQYF
D gene: NA; V gene: TRBV27; J gene: TRBJ2-2; CDR3 DNA: TGTGCCAGCAGCTACAGGGCGTACACCGGGGAGCTGTTTTTT; CDR3 protein: CASSYRAYTGELFF
D gene: TRBD1; V gene: TRBV19; J gene: TRBJ2-7; CDR3 DNA: TGTGCCAGTAGTATCGCCTCGGACAGGGTCCCCTACGAGCAGTACTTC; CDR3 protein: CASSIASDRVPYEQYF
D gene: TRBD1; V gene: TRBV14; J gene: TRBJ2-7; CDR3 DNA: TGTGCCAGCAGCAGACGACAGGGGGGTTTTTCCTACGAGCAGTACTTC; CDR3 protein: CASSRRQGGFSYEQYF
D gene: TRBD1; V gene: TRBV4-2; J gene: TRBJ1-6; CDR3 DNA: TGTGCCAGCAGCCATCCGGACAGGGAGGAATCACCCCTCCACTTT; CDR3 protein: CASSHPDREESPLHF
D gene: TRBD1; V gene: TRBV2; J gene: TRBJ2-7; CDR3 DNA: TGTGCCAGCAGGCCCGACCCTGGGACAGCTCCCCCGGGGCAGTACTTC; CDR3 protein: CASRPDPGTAPPGQYF
D gene: TRBD2; V gene: TRBV6-5; J gene: TRBJ2-2; CDR3 DNA: TGTGCCAGCAGACCCGGGACTACGAACACCGGGGAGCTGTTTTTT; CDR3 protein: CASRPGTTNTGELFF
D gene: TRBD2; V gene: TRBV27; J gene: TRBJ2-1; CDR3 DNA: TGTGCCAGCAGTTTTTATGGCGGGAGCTCCTACAATGAGCAGTTCTTC; CDR3 protein: CASSFYGGSSYNEQFF
D gene: TRBD2; V gene: TRBV5-3; J gene: TRBJ2-7; CDR3 DNA: TGTGCCAGAAGCCGGCCTGGACTAGGCTCCTACGAGCAGTACTTC; CDR3 protein: CARSRPGLGSYEQYF
D gene: NA; V gene: TRBV6-5; J gene: TRBJ1-3; CDR3 DNA: TGTGCCAGCAGACCTTGGGCCTCTGGAAACACCATATATTTT; CDR3 protein: CASRPWASGNTIYF
D gene: NA; V gene: TRBV10-2; J gene: TRBJ1-1; CDR3 DNA: TGCGCCAGCAGTGCGCCCCCAGGGAACACTGAAGCTTTCTTT; CDR3 protein: CASSAPPGNTEAFF
D gene: TRBD1; V gene: TRBV5-4; J gene: TRBJ2-7; CDR3 DNA: TGTGCCAGCAGTTCGGACAGGGGAGACGAGCAGTACTTC; CDR3 protein: CASSSDRGDEQYF
D gene: NA; V gene: TRBV7-9; J gene: TRBJ1-5; CDR3 DNA: TGTGCCAGCAGCTTAGGTTACGGGAATCAGCCCCAGCATTTT; CDR3 protein: CASSLGYGNQPQHF
D gene: TRBD1; V gene: TRBV10-3; J gene: TRBJ1-1; CDR3 DNA: TGTGCCATCACCATAGCGAGGACAGGGGGTTTATTAACGGGAACTGAAGCTTTCTTT; CDR3 protein: CAITIARTGGLLTGTEAFF
D gene: NA; V gene: TRBV6-5; J gene: TRBJ1-4; CDR3 DNA: TGTGCCAGCAGTACACGGACTGATCACCTCAAACTGTTTTTT; CDR3 protein: CASSTRTDHLKLFF
D gene: NA; V gene: TRBV7-3; J gene: TRBJ2-3; CDR3 DNA: TGTGCCAGCAGCTTTGCCGGTTATACGCAGTATTTT; CDR3 protein: CASSFAGYTQYF
D gene: TRBD1; V gene: TRBV11-3; J gene: TRBJ2-4; CDR3 DNA: TGTGCCAGCAGCTTACAGACAGGGGATGGAGTTCAGTACTTC; CDR3 protein: CASSLQTGDGVQYF
D gene: NA; V gene: TRBV5-1; J gene: TRBJ2-2; CDR3 DNA: TGCGCCAGCGCGGGACTCCTATCTTCCGGGGAGCTGTTTTTT; CDR3 protein: CASAGLLSSGELFF
D gene: NA; V gene: TRBV21-1; J gene: TRBJ2-7; CDR3 DNA: TGTGCCAGCAGCAGCCGGGCAGGGGAAACCTACGAGCAGTACTTC; CDR3 protein: CASSSRAGETYEQYF
D gene: NA; V gene: TRBV5-4; J gene: TRBJ2-3; CDR3 DNA: TGTGCCAGCAGCTTGGCATTTAGCATGAGTGGCGTGCAGTATTTT; CDR3 protein: CASSLAFSMSGVQYF
D gene: TRBD1; V gene: TRBV27; J gene: TRBJ1-1; CDR3 DNA: TGTGCCAGCAGTCCCGGGACAGGGGGCGTAAATAGTGGAGCTTTCTTT; CDR3 protein: CASSPGTGGVNSGAFF
D gene: NA; V gene: TRBV4-1; J gene: TRBJ1-2; CDR3 DNA: TGCGCCAGCAGCCCCCGCGGGGGGATAATGTCGGATGGCTACACCTTC; CDR3 protein: CASSPRGGIMSDGYTF
D gene: TRBD1; V gene: TRBV27; J gene: TRBJ2-7; CDR3 DNA: TGTGCCAGCAGTTTAACCCAGGGGGCCGAGCAGTACTTC; CDR3 protein: CASSLTQGAEQYF
D gene: TRBD2; V gene: TRBV5-1; J gene: TRBJ2-2; CDR3 DNA: TGCGCCAGCACCGAAACCATCCTAGCGGGACACAACACCGGGGAGCTGTTTTTT; CDR3 protein: CASTETILAGHNTGELFF
D gene: NA; V gene: TRBV10-3; J gene: TRBJ2-5; CDR3 DNA: TGTGCCATCAGTCAAAAGGCCACAGGGTTGGAGACCCAGTACTTC; CDR3 protein: CAISQKATGLETQYF
D gene: TRBD1; V gene: TRBV5-1; J gene: TRBJ2-1; CDR3 DNA: TGCGCCAGCAGCCCGGACAGGGGTCTCAACAATGAGCAGTTCTTC; CDR3 protein: CASSPDRGLNNEQFF
D gene: NA; V gene: TRBV29-1; J gene: TRBJ2-7; CDR3 DNA: TGCAGCGTGCGCGATGCCTACGAGCAGTACTTC; CDR3 protein: CSVRDAYEQYF
D gene: NA; V gene: TRBV5-1; J gene: TRBJ1-2; CDR3 DNA: TGCGCCAGCAGCCAACAGGAATTCGATGGCTACACCTTC; CDR3 protein: CASSQQEFDGYTF
D gene: NA; V gene: TRBV11-3; J gene: TRBJ1-1; CDR3 DNA: TGTGCCAGCAGCTTCGGGGATCGGGTGAACACTGAAGCTTTCTTT; CDR3 protein: CASSFGDRVNTEAFF
D gene: NA; V gene: TRBV28; J gene: TRBJ2-1; CDR3 DNA: TGTGCCAGCAGTCCAACAACAGTCTCCTACAATGAGCAGTTCTTC; CDR3 protein: CASSPTTVSYNEQFF
D gene: NA; V gene: TRBV4-3; J gene: TRBJ1-1; CDR3 DNA: TGCGCCAGCAGCCAAGACAGGGGTGGTGAAGCTTTCTTT; CDR3 protein: CASSQDRGGEAFF
D gene: NA; V gene: TRBV29-1; J gene: TRBJ1-3; CDR3 DNA: TGCAGCGTTGATAGTCAGGGCGGAAACACCATATATTTT; CDR3 protein: CSVDSQGGNTIYF
D gene: NA; V gene: TRBV15; J gene: TRBJ1-2; CDR3 DNA: TGTGCCACCAGCAGAGAGGGCCATAACTATGGCTACACCTTC; CDR3 protein: CATSREGHNYGYTF
D gene: TRBD1; V gene: TRBV13; J gene: TRBJ1-4; CDR3 DNA: TGTGCCAGCAGCTTAGGGGGACAGTCCTTTACAACTAATGAAAAACTGTTTTTT; CDR3 protein: CASSLGGQSFTTNEKLFF
D gene: TRBD1; V gene: TRBV2; J gene: TRBJ2-2; CDR3 DNA: TGTGCCAGCGGGGCGACAGGGAGTACCGGGGAGCTGTTTTTT; CDR3 protein: CASGATGSTGELFF
D gene: NA; V gene: TRBV20-1; J gene: TRBJ2-2; CDR3 DNA: TGCAGTGCTATGGGCCCCGGGGAGCTGTTTTTT; CDR3 protein: CSAMGPGELFF
D gene: NA; V gene: TRBV6-5; J gene: TRBJ2-5; CDR3 DNA: TGTGCCAGCAGTTACTCCCCCGGGCAGGGCCAGTACTTC; CDR3 protein: CASSYSPGQGQYF
D gene: NA; V gene: TRBV2; J gene: TRBJ2-2; CDR3 DNA: TGTGCCAGCAGCCCCGCCTTAGGGGCGAACACCGGGGAGCTGTTTTTT; CDR3 protein: CASSPALGANTGELFF
D gene: NA; V gene: TRBV19; J gene: TRBJ1-4; CDR3 DNA: TGTGCCACCCTCTCATCGGGACAAGTTGCAACTAATGAAAAACTGTTTTTT; CDR3 protein: CATLSSGQVATNEKLFF
D gene: NA; V gene: TRBV27; J gene: TRBJ1-1; CDR3 DNA: TGTGCCAGCAGTTCGGGCGGGGCCGGGGTGAACACTGAAGCTTTCTTT; CDR3 protein: CASSSGGAGVNTEAFF
D gene: NA; V gene: TRBV14; J gene: TRBJ1-1; CDR3 DNA: TGTGCCAGCAGCCAAGATCAGAGGAAGATATTTAGGGGTGAAGCTTTCTTT; CDR3 protein: CASSQDQRKIFRGEAFF